This T cell receptor (beta chain) was observed in a study of cytomegalovirus exposure and HLA in healthy donors. Study findings and constraints: Some V segments (TRBV6-2 and TRBV6-3 among them) were excluded as indistinguishable.

PCR primers comprised 60 Vbeta and 13 Jbeta primers. The protocol was immunoSEQ multiplex PCR, while the TCRdb copy is restricted to in-frame clones and leaves out a portion. This table has some 180,000 clones, 76% appearing once. V was trimmed by 6 bases and J by 7 bases, leaving 25 bases between them. The germline gives CDR1 MDHEN, CDR2 SYDVKM. CDR3 size: 17 residues. This clone has only one observation. Its matching antigen is unknown. The genes are TRBV28 and TRBJ2-1, with a weak D call TRBD2 (7 bases). The sequencing sample was made of PBMCs. This sequence was found in a woman under 40 in good health and CMV-seropositive. CDR3 DNA: TGTGCCAGCAGCACATATCCTAGGGGGGGGCGTCGGAATGAGCAGTTCTTC. Amino acids: CASSTYPRGGRRNEQFF. Full variable domain (outside the CDR3, taken from reference TRBV28 and TRBJ2-1): DVKVTQSSRYLVKRTGEKVFLECVQDMDHENMFWYRQDPGLGLRLIYFSYDVKMKEKGDIPEGYSVSREKKERFSLILESASTNQTSMYLCASSTYPRGGRRNEQFFGPGTRLTVL.